A single sample is the source of the 16 T cell receptor beta chains below, sequenced in a study of blood T cell repertoires in COVID-19. Libraries were prepared by immunoSEQ multiplex PCR; TCRdb keeps only in-frame clonotypes and omits some of them. The table has about 670,000 clones, about nine tenths seen once. The sample comprised peripheral blood. The receptors come from a woman between 18 and 30 years old with acute or convalescent COVID-19.

This clone is a singleton in its sample. The chain carries TRBV7-2 and TRBJ1-5; 8 nucleotides agree with TRBD1. Per germline, CDR1 SGHTA and CDR2 FQGNSA. This CDR3 has 15 amino acids. V lost 5 bases and J lost 1; bases outside the gene matches: 4. CDR3 region: CASSVTGDSNQPQHF. DNA for the CDR3: TGTGCCAGCAGCGTGACAGGGGACAGCAATCAGCCCCAGCATTTT.

This chain joins TRBV25-1 and TRBJ1-5, with TRBD1 matching over 8 bases. CDR1 is MGHDK, CDR2 SYGVNS, per germline. V dropped 3 bases and J dropped 5; count of bases not matched to a gene: 0. The CDR3 has 13 amino acids. The DNA of the CDR3 is TGTGCCAGCAGTGACAGGGGGCATCAGCCCCAGCATTTT. It translates to CASSDRGHQPQHF.

V and J are TRBV10-3 and TRBJ2-1; 7 bases are shared with TRBD1. Germline CDR1 reads ENHRY; CDR2 reads SYGVKD. V lost 8 bases and J lost 6; bases outside the gene matches: 7. The CDR3 loop spans 13 amino acids. This CDR3 reads CAIEGAGANEQFF. The CDR3 nucleotides read TGTGCCATCGAGGGGGCCGGCGCCAATGAGCAGTTCTTC.

This clone showed up just once. The J gene is TRBJ1-1, the V gene TRBV5-1; no clear D gene. Germline-derived CDR1 and CDR2 are SGHRS and YFSETQ. V lost 4 bases, J lost 10 bases, and 14 bases lay in between. This CDR3 region has 12 residues. CDR3 loop: CASSPGPEGAFF. CDR3 coding DNA: TGCGCCAGCAGCCCCGGACCCGAGGGAGCTTTCTTT.

V usage is TRBV9 and J usage is TRBJ2-1, with TRBD2 matching over 16 bases. The CDR3 length is 19 residues. Looked up from germline, CDR1 is SGDLS and CDR2 is YYNGEE. V shed 2 bases, J shed 0 bases, and the junction held 5 bases outside the gene matches. The CDR3 DNA follows: TGTGCCAGCAGCGTGGGACTAGCGGGGGGGTTAAGCTCCTACAATGAGCAGTTCTTC. This translates into CASSVGLAGGLSSYNEQFF.

This clone was seen a single time. The genes are TRBV6-5 and TRBJ2-2; D unclear. V was pared by 3 bases and J by 4 bases, with 12 bases between. Germline values: CDR1 MNHEY, CDR2 SVGAGI. This CDR3 contains 15 residues. The CDR3 sequence: CASSYSIRGTGELFF. The CDR3 DNA sequence: TGTGCCAGCAGTTATAGTATCCGTGGCACCGGGGAGCTGTTTTTT.

CDR3 bases: TGTGCCAGCAGCCGACCCGGGACAACCAAACTGTTTTTT. Its protein product is CASSRPGTTKLFF. This sequence joins TRBV5-6 and TRBJ1-4, with a possible D match to TRBD1 (6 bases). The CDR3 length is 13 residues. Germline CDR1 SGHDT, CDR2 YYEEEE. V dropped 4 bases and J dropped 11 bases, with 15 bases sitting between them. Full variable domain (rest looked up from reference TRBV5-6 and TRBJ1-4): DAGVTQSPTHLIKTRGQQVTLRCSPKSGHDTVSWYQQALGQGPQFIFQYYEEEERQRGNFPDRFSGHQFPNYSSELNVNALLLGDSALYLCASSRPGTTKLFFGSGTQLSVL.

V and J are TRBV9 and TRBJ1-1; 7 bases are shared with TRBD1. V gave up 0 bases and J gave up 10 bases; unmatched junction bases: 15. The CDR3 totals 16 residues. From germline, CDR1 is SGDLS and CDR2 YYNGEE. CDR3 protein: CASSVGGVGTERGAFF. In DNA, the CDR3 is TGTGCCAGCAGCGTAGGAGGAGTGGGGACAGAAAGGGGAGCTTTCTTT.

DNA of the CDR3: TGTGCCAGCAGCTCGGGACTAGCAGGGACCCAGTACTTC. As protein: CASSSGLAGTQYF. This chain connects TRBV11-3 to TRBJ2-5; 9 nucleotides agree with TRBD2. The CDR3 runs 13 residues. Germline CDR1 and CDR2: SGHNT and YENEEA. V shed 4 bases and J 7 bases; nucleotides not matched to a gene: 4. Drawing the rest from reference TRBV11-3 and TRBJ2-5, the complete variable domain is EAGVVQSPRYKIIEKKQPVAFWCNPISGHNTLYWYLQNLGQGPELLIRYENEEAVDDSQLPKDRFSAERLKGVDSTLKIQPAELGDSAVYLCASSSGLAGTQYFGPGTRLLVL.

The chain is built from TRBV6-5 and TRBJ1-5, with TRBD1 matching 9 bases. V gave up 6 bases and J gave up 7 bases; unmatched junction bases: 7. The V gene's germline CDR1 is MNHEY and CDR2 SVGAGI. The CDR3 covers 14 residues. In DNA, the CDR3 is TGTGCCAGCAGACCCTGGACAGGGGACCAGCCCCAGCATTTT. It is translated as CASRPWTGDQPQHF.

The table lists this clone with a few counts. The CDR3 DNA reads as TGTGCCAGCAGCTCCCTGACTCCCAGCTCTGGAAACACCATATATTTT. Translation: CASSSLTPSSGNTIYF. This chain links TRBV13 with TRBJ1-3; D is unresolved. The V and J ends lost 4 bases and 0 bases respectively, with 13 bases between them. The CDR3 is 16 amino acids. Germline V gene sequence: CDR1 PRHDT, CDR2 FYEKMQ (reference sequence).

The CDR3 region is CASSPFPGQGNQAKNIQYF. CDR3 nucleotide sequence: TGCGCCAGCAGCCCCTTCCCGGGACAGGGAAACCAAGCCAAAAACATTCAGTACTTC. The chain couples TRBV5-1 to TRBJ2-4, with 9 bases lining up with TRBD1. The V segment lost 4 bases and the J segment 0 bases; nucleotides outside the gene matches: 14. The CDR3 runs to 19 residues. Per the germline V gene, CDR1 is SGHRS and CDR2 is YFSETQ.

The J gene is TRBJ1-1, the V gene TRBV6-6, with 10 bases identical to TRBD1. With V trimmed by 7 bases and J by 3 bases, 8 bases remained unmatched. In germline, CDR1 is MNHNY, CDR2 SVGAGI (reference sequence). The CDR3 consists of 15 residues. In nucleotides, the CDR3 is TGTGCCAGCAATCCTCGGACAGGGGGGGACACTGAAGCTTTCTTT. Translating gives CASNPRTGGDTEAFF.

This rearrangement joins TRBV3-1 (or the pseudogene TRBV3-2) to TRBJ1-4, with D tentatively TRBD1 (6 bases). Germline V gene lookup returns CDR1 LGHDT and CDR2 YNNKEL (reference sequence). This CDR3 has 14 amino acids. V was pared by 8 bases and J by 7 bases, with 17 bases between. CDR3 sequence reads: CASSARGGVEKLFF. The DNA of the CDR3 is TGTGCCAGCTCCGCTAGGGGGGGAGTTGAAAAACTGTTTTTT.

The V gene is TRBV27, the J gene TRBJ2-2; D might be TRBD1 (6 bases). V was shortened by 6 bases and J by 11 bases, with 25 bases between the two germline ends. Germline V CDR1 and CDR2: MNHEY, SMNVEV (reference sequence). This CDR3 contains 16 residues. In nucleotides, the CDR3 is TGTGCCAGCAGGGCTACAGGGCTCCGGGACCGGGGAGAGCTGTTTTTT. Translation gives CASRATGLRDRGELFF.

The chain carries TRBV10-3 and TRBJ2-3; 9 bases are a match to TRBD1. Germline V CDR1 and CDR2: ENHRY, SYGVKD. The CDR3 has 18 amino acids. The V and J ends lost 4 bases and 0 bases, in that order; junction bases with no gene match: 11. CDR3 in DNA: TGTGCCATCAGTGGGGGCCGTCCCGGGACAGGGAGCACAGATACGCAGTATTTT. Translation: CAISGGRPGTGSTDTQYF.